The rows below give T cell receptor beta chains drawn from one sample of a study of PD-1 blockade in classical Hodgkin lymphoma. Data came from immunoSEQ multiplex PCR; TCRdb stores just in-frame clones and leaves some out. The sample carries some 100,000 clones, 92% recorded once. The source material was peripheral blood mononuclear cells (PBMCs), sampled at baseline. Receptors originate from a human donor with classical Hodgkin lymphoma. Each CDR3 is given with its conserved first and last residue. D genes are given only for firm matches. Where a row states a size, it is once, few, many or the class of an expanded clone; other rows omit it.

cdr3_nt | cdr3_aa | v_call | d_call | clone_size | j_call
TGTGCCAGCTCACCTTACGGGGCGATGAAATCCTATGGCTACACCTTC | CASSPYGAMKSYGYTF | TRBV18 | NA | NA | TRBJ1-2
TGTGCCAGCAGCGTAGACCGGGACAGGGTTCAGCCCCAGCATTTT | CASSVDRDRVQPQHF | TRBV11-2 | TRBD1 | NA | TRBJ1-5
TGTGCCAGCAGCTTCACGGGACTAGCTCAAGAGACCCAGTACTTC | CASSFTGLAQETQYF | TRBV13 | TRBD2 | NA | TRBJ2-5
TGTGCCTGGAGTGTGGGACATGGGAGAACTGAAGCTTTCTTT | CAWSVGHGRTEAFF | TRBV30 | NA | NA | TRBJ1-1
TGTGCCAGCAGCTTATTCCCCGACGAGCAGTACTTC | CASSLFPDEQYF | TRBV5-4 | NA | NA | TRBJ2-7
TGTGCCACCAGCTCCGGCGACAGGGCTCCTAACACTGAAGCTTTCTTT | CATSSGDRAPNTEAFF | TRBV15 | TRBD1 | NA | TRBJ1-1
TGTGCCAGTAGTAACGGGAGAGACGAGCAGTACTTC | CASSNGRDEQYF | TRBV19 | NA | NA | TRBJ2-7
TGCGCCAGCAGCTTGGAGGTGCGGAATGGGGCTGAAGCTTTCTTT | CASSLEVRNGAEAFF | TRBV5-1 | NA | once | TRBJ1-1
TGTGCCAGCAGTGAGATTGGGGCCAGGTATGGCTACACCTTC | CASSEIGARYGYTF | TRBV2 | NA | NA | TRBJ1-2
TGTGCCAGCCGGGACAGGGGCGACGAGCAGTACTTC | CASRDRGDEQYF | TRBV2 | TRBD1 | NA | TRBJ2-7
TGTGCCAGCAGAGCTGACAGGGGTGGGTTGGAGACCCAGTACTTC | CASRADRGGLETQYF | TRBV28 | TRBD1 | NA | TRBJ2-5